The 6 T cell receptor beta chains below were found in one sample sequenced in a study of CD8+CD57+ T cells in acquired aplastic anemia. It was genomic DNA that served as the template for profiling TCR beta VDJ and CDR3. TCRdb reanalysed the reads using MiXCR and keeps one entry per CDR3 protein. Of 150,000 to 200,000 distinct CDR3 sequences in the sample, around three fifths were seen once. The sequenced sample consisted of sorted CD4+, CD8+, or CD8+CD57+ T cells (not recorded which) from PBMCs. These receptors came from a human donor with severe aplastic anemia or a healthy control (not recorded which).

The genes are TRBV9 and TRBJ2-6; D is unclear. The length of the CDR3 is 13 residues. Germline V gene lookup returns CDR1 SGDLS and CDR2 YYNGEE. Trimming took off 4 bases at V and 4 bases at J, with 6 bases between the two ends. The DNA of the CDR3 is TGTGCCAGCAGCTCACAAGGGGCCAACGTCCTGACTTTC. It yields the protein CASSSQGANVLTF.

The chain combines TRBV10-3 with TRBJ2-1; 11 nucleotides line up with TRBD1. Germline V gives CDR1 ENHRY, CDR2 SYGVKD. J was trimmed by 6 bases and V by 7 bases; bases with no gene match: 5. This CDR3 contains 14 residues. The CDR3 loop reads CAIKGTGGTNEQFF. The CDR3 DNA sequence: TGTGCCATCAAGGGGACAGGGGGGACCAATGAGCAGTTCTTC.

The rearrangement links TRBV29-1 to TRBJ2-6; the match to TRBD2 covers 7 bases. J gave up 11 bases and V 6 bases, and 7 bases lay outside the gene matches. The germline CDR1 and CDR2 sequences are SQVTM and ANQGSEA. The CDR3 length is 12 residues. In DNA form, the CDR3 reads TGCAGCGTCGGGAGGTGGGGTGACGTCCTGACTTTC. Protein: CSVGRWGDVLTF.

The chain links TRBV10-1 to TRBJ2-5; D gene unclear. This CDR3 has 12 amino acids. Germline CDR1 and CDR2: WNHNN and SYGVQD (reference sequence). The germline V and J ends were trimmed by 8 bases and 1 base, with 8 bases remaining between them. CDR3 sequence: CASPSAQETQYF. Here the CDR3 DNA reads TGCGCCAGCCCCTCGGCCCAAGAGACCCAGTACTTC.

The chain uses TRBV2 and TRBJ1-2; 7 bases fit TRBD1. J lost 2 bases, V lost 8 bases, and 2 bases had no gene match. Germline V CDR1 and CDR2: SNHLY, FYNNEI. This CDR3 is built from 12 residues. CDR3 residues: CASAGQNYGYTF. CDR3 coding DNA: TGTGCCAGCGCGGGACAGAACTATGGCTACACCTTC.

The rearrangement joins TRBV19 to TRBJ1-2, with a possible D match to TRBD1 (5 bases). CDR1 is LNHDA, CDR2 SQIVND, per germline (reference sequence). CDR3 length equals 13 residues. The V gene lost 4 bases and the J gene lost 5 bases, with 11 bases spanning the gap. The chain's CDR3 is CASSTWDGYGYTF. The CDR3 DNA sequence: TGTGCCAGTAGTACCTGGGACGGTTATGGCTACACCTTC.